The following is a TCR beta chain sequence with its context. The target antigen is unknown. The assay was immunoSEQ multiplex PCR, and TCRdb's table has in-frame clones only and misses some. This sample has 25,000 to 30,000 clones, with 78% found just once. No patient escaped relapse after autologous stem cell transplantation, and brentuximab vedotin exposure varied. This entry comes from a study of PD-1 blockade in classical Hodgkin lymphoma. General observations from the study: By C4D1 there was a significant rise in CD4+ TCR diversity but not in CD8+ TCR diversity.

The CDR3 has 13 residues. In germline, CDR1 is GTSNPN, CDR2 SVGIG (reference sequence). Trimming took off 0 bases at V and 2 bases at J, with 7 bases between the two ends. Sequenced here: peripheral blood mononuclear cells (PBMCs), sampled before the second cycle of nivolumab. The receptor comes from a human donor with classical Hodgkin lymphoma. The rearrangement uses TRBV30 and TRBJ2-5; no reliable D call. The CDR3, as DNA: TGTGCCTGGAGTGTAACTGTGCAAGAGACCCAGTACTTC. Protein sequence: CAWSVTVQETQYF.